A selection of T cell receptor beta chains follows, all from one sample in a study of Graves' ophthalmopathy and Graves' hyperthyroidism. MiXCR, applied by TCRdb to the multiplex PCR reads, yields one record per CDR3 protein. The data hold around 400,000 distinct CDR3 sequences, with 15% to 20% observed a single time. The specimen was peripheral blood. The receptors stem from a woman aged 18-35 years with Graves' ophthalmopathy. CDR3s include the opening cysteine and the closing phenylalanine or tryptophan. The D gene is left open where the match is weak. Clone size appears in some rows only: once, few, many, or a class for an expanded clone.

j_call | d_call | v_call | clone_size | cdr3_length | cdr3_aa | cdr3_nt
TRBJ1-1 | NA | TRBV5-1 | many | 14 | CASSLSTGHTEAFF | TGCGCCAGCAGCTTGAGTACAGGGCACACTGAAGCTTTCTTT
TRBJ1-1 | NA | TRBV11-1 | many | 15 | CASSWGGNLGTEAFF | TGTGCCAGCAGCTGGGGAGGGAATTTGGGCACTGAAGCTTTCTTT
TRBJ2-2 | NA | TRBV5-1 | many | 15 | CASSLYRASTGELFF | TGCGCCAGCAGCTTGTACAGGGCTAGCACCGGGGAGCTGTTTTTT
TRBJ2-7 | TRBD2 | TRBV27 | many | 15 | CASSHLGGTYYEQYF | TGTGCCAGCAGTCACCTCGGGGGGACTTACTACGAGCAGTACTTC
TRBJ1-5 | TRBD1 | TRBV12-3/TRBV12-4 | NA | 21 | CASNFVRDRGKEALPGQPQHF | TGTGCCAGCAATTTCGTCCGGGACAGGGGAAAAGAGGCGCTCCCGGGTCAGCCCCAGCATTTT
TRBJ1-1 | NA | TRBV11-2 | many | 13 | CASSLDLNTEAFF | TGTGCCAGCAGCTTGGATCTGAACACTGAAGCTTTCTTT
TRBJ2-6 | TRBD1 | TRBV6-4 | many | 19 | CASSVPKGQVSSGANVLTF | TGTGCCAGCTCCGTCCCAAAGGGACAGGTTAGCTCTGGGGCCAACGTCCTGACTTTC
TRBJ2-5 | TRBD2 | TRBV4-2 | many | 17 | CASSQEAGGTVGETQYF | TGTGCCAGCAGCCAAGAAGCGGGAGGGACGGTGGGGGAGACCCAGTACTTC
TRBJ2-7 | NA | TRBV11-2 | many | 16 | CASSFYAGTIGYEQYF | TGTGCCAGCAGCTTTTATGCCGGGACAATTGGCTACGAGCAGTACTTC
TRBJ2-2 | NA | TRBV11-2 | many | 14 | CASGKSLGTGELFF | TGTGCCAGCGGAAAAAGCCTAGGCACCGGGGAGCTGTTTTTT
TRBJ2-5 | TRBD1 | TRBV28 | many | 14 | CASRPDREQETQYF | TGTGCCAGCAGACCGGACAGGGAGCAAGAGACCCAGTACTTC
TRBJ2-7 | TRBD1 | TRBV27 | NA | 15 | CASSLTRDSTYEQYF | TGTGCCAGCAGTTTAACCCGGGACAGCACCTACGAGCAGTACTTC
TRBJ1-5 | NA | TRBV7-8 | many | 16 | CASSLGRRWGNQPQHF | TGTGCCAGCAGCTTAGGTCGACGTTGGGGAAATCAGCCCCAGCATTTT
TRBJ2-2 | NA | TRBV11-2 | few | 15 | CASSRMVGGTGELFF | TGTGCCAGCAGCCGAATGGTAGGGGGCACCGGGGAGCTGTTTTTT
TRBJ2-7 | TRBD1 | TRBV24-1 | NA | 13 | CATSEDRRNEQYF | TGTGCCACCAGTGAGGACAGGCGAAACGAGCAGTACTTC
TRBJ2-7 | NA | TRBV20-1 | many | 13 | CSARRQYSYEQYF | TGCAGTGCTAGACGACAGTACTCCTACGAGCAGTACTTC
TRBJ1-2 | NA | TRBV6-2/TRBV6-3 | many | 15 | CASTPEGGRGYGYTF | TGTGCCAGCACCCCTGAGGGGGGCAGGGGCTATGGCTACACCTTC
TRBJ1-1 | TRBD1 | TRBV18 | many | 15 | CASSPGDRGFAEAFF | TGTGCCAGCTCACCAGGGGACAGGGGGTTTGCTGAAGCTTTCTTT
TRBJ2-7 | NA | TRBV3-1 | few | 15 | CASSHWRSSSYEQYF | TGTGCCAGCAGCCATTGGCGGAGCAGCTCCTACGAGCAGTACTTC
TRBJ2-2 | NA | TRBV12-3/TRBV12-4 | many | 15 | CASSPTGPNTGELFF | TGTGCCAGCAGTCCTACGGGACCGAACACCGGGGAGCTGTTTTTT